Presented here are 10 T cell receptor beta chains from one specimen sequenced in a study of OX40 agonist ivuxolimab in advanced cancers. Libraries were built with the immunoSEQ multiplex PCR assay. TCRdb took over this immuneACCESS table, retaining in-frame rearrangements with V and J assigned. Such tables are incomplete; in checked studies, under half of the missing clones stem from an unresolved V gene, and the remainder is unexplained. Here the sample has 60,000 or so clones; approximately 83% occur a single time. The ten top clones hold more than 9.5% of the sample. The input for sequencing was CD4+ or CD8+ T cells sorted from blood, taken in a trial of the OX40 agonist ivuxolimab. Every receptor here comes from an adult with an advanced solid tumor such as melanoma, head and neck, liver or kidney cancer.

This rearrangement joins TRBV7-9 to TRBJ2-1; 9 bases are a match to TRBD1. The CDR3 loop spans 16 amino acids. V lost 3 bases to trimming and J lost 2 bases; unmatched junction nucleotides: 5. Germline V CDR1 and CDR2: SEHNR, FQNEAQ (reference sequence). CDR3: CASSFFRDRAYNEQFF. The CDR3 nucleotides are TGTGCCAGCAGCTTTTTCCGGGACAGGGCCTACAATGAGCAGTTCTTC.

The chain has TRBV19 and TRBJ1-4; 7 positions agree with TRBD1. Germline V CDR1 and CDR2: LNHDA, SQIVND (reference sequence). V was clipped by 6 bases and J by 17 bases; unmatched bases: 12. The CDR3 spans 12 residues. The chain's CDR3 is CASSHVGQVPFF. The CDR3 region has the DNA TGTGCCAGTAGCCACGTCGGACAGGTCCCTTTTTTT.

CDR3 sequence reads: CASLGNTEAFF. The DNA for the CDR3 is TGTGCCAGTTTGGGGAACACTGAAGCTTTCTTT. The chain couples TRBV19 to TRBJ1-1; no clear D. CDR1 and CDR2 from the germline V gene are LNHDA and SQIVND (reference sequence). The CDR3 runs 11 residues. The germline V and J ends were trimmed by 8 bases and 1 base, with 5 bases remaining between them.

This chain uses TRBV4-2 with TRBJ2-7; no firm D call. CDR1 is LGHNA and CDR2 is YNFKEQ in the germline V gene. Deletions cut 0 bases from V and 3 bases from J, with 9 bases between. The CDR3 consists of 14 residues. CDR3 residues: CASSQDALSYEQYF. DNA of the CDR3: TGTGCCAGCAGCCAAGATGCCCTGAGCTACGAGCAGTACTTC.

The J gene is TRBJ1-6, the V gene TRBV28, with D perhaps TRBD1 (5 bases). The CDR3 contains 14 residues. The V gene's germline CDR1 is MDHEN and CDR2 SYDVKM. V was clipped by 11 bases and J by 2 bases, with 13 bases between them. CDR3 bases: TGTGCCCCGGGGGAGCGGGCCTATAATTCACCCCTCCACTTT. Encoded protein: CAPGERAYNSPLHF.

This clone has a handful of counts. The CDR3 reads CASIAGGQQRVGYTF. As DNA, the CDR3 is TGTGCCAGCATTGCTGGGGGACAGCAGAGGGTGGGCTACACCTTC. The chain couples TRBV7-2 to TRBJ1-2; TRBD1 aligns across 7 bases. The CDR3 covers 15 residues. After removal of 7 bases from V and 8 bases from J, the junction contained 16 bases not matched to a gene. CDR1 is SGHTA and CDR2 is FQGNSA in the germline V gene. Looking up the rest from reference TRBV7-2 and TRBJ1-2 gives the full variable domain: GAGVSQSPSNKVTEKGKDVELRCDPISGHTALYWYRQSLGQGLEFLIYFQGNSAPDKSGLPSDRFSAERTGGSVSTLTIQRTQQEDSAVYLCASIAGGQQRVGYTFGSGTRLTVV.

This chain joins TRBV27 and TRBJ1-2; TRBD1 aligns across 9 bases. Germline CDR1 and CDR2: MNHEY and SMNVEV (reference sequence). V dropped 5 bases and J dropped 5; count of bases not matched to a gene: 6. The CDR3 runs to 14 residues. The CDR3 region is CASSPLGTGYGYTF. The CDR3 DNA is TGTGCCAGCAGTCCCCTCGGGACAGGGTATGGCTACACCTTC.

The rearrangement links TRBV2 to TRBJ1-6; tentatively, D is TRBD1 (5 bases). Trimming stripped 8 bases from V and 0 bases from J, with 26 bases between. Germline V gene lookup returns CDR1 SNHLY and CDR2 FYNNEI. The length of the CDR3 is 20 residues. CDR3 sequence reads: CASADNRERIALSYNSPLHF. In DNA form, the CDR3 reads TGTGCCAGCGCGGACAATAGGGAGAGGATAGCCCTCTCCTATAATTCACCCCTCCACTTT.

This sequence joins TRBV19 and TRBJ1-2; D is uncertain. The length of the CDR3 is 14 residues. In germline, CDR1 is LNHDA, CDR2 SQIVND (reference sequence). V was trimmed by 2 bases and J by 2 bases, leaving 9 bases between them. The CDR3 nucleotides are TGTGCCAGTAGTATACGGGGAACCAACTATGGCTACACCTTC. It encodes CASSIRGTNYGYTF.

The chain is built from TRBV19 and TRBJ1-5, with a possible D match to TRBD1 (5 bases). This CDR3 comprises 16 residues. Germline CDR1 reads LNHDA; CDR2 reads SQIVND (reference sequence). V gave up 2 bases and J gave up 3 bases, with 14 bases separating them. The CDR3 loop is CASSIRGDAYNQPQHF. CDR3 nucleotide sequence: TGTGCCAGTAGTATAAGGGGAGACGCCTACAATCAGCCCCAGCATTTT.